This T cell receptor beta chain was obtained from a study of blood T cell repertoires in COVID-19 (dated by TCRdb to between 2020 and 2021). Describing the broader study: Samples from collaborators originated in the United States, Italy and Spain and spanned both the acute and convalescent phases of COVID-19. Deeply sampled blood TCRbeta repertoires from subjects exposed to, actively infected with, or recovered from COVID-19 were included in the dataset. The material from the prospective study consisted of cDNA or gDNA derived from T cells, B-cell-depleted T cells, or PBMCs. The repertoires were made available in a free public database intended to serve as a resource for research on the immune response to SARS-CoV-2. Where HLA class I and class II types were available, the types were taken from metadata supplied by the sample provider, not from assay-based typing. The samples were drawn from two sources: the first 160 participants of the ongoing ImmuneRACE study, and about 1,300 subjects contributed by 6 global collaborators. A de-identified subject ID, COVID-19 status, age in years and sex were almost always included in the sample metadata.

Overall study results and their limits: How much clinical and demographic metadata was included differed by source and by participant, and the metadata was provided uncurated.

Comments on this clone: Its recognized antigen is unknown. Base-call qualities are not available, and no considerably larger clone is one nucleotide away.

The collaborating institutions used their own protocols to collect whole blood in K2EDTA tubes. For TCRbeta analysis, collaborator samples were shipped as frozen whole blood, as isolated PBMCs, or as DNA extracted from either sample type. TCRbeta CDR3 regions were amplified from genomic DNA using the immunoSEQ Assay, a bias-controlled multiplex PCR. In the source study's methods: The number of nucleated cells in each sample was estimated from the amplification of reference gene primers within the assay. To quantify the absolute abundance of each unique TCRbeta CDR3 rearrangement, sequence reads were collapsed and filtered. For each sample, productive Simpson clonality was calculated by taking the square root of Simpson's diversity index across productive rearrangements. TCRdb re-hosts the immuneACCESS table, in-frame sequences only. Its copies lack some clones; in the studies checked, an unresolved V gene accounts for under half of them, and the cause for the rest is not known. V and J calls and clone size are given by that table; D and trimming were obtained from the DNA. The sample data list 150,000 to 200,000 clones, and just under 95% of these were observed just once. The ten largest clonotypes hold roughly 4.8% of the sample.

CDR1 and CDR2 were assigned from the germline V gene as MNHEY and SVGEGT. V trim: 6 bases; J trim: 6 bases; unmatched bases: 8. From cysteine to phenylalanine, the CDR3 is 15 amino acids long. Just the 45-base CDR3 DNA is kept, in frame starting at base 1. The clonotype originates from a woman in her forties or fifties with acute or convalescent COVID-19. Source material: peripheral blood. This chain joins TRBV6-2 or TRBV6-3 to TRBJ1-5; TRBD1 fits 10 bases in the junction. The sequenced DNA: TGTGCCAGCAGCCGAATGACAGGGGGCGGTCAGCCCCAGCATTTT. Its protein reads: CASSRMTGGGQPQHF.